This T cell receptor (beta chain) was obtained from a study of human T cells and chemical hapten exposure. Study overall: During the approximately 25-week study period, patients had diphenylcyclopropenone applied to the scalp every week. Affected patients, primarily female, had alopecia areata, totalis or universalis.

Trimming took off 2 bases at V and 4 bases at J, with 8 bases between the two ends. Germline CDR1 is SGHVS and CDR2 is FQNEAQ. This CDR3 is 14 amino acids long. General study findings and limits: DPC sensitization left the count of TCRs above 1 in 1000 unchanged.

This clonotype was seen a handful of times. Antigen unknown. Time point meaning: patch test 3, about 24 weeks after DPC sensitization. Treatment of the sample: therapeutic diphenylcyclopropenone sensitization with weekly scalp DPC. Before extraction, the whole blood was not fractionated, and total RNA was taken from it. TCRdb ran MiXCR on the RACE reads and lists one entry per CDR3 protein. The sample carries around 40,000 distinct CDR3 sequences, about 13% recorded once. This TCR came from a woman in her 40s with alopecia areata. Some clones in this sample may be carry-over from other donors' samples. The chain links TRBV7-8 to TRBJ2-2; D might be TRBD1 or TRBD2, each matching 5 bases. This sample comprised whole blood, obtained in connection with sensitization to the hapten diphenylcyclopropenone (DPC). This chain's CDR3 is CASSLTGTTGELFF. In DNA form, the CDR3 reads TGTGCCAGCAGCTTAACCGGGACCACCGGGGAGCTGTTTTTT.